This T cell receptor beta chain was identified in a study of T cell responses to AZD1222 COVID-19 vaccine. Overall study findings and caveats: In all cases, repertoires were sampled only after the peak T cell response. There were vaccine-associated CD4 TCRs across spike, dominant at 160-218 and 743-854.

The CDR3 is 13 residues long. The V end was cut by 8 bases, the J end by 8 bases, with 18 bases between. The germline V gene encodes CDR1 MDHEN and CDR2 SYDVKM. Measured with immunoSEQ multiplex PCR; TCRdb has only the in-frame clones, and not every one. The sample has hundreds of thousands of clones, roughly 91% seen once. This clone was seen just once. Its antigen is currently unknown. The TCR comes from an adult in good health. The chain is built from TRBV28 and TRBJ1-1; D is perhaps TRBD1 (6 bases). Source: peripheral blood, taken on day 0 of MenACWY control vaccination. The DNA for the CDR3 is TGTGCCAGCCTTGAGGGGGGGAACTACGAAGCTTTCTTT. Encoded protein: CASLEGGNYEAFF.